This T cell receptor beta chain was retrieved from a study of early T cells in non-severe SARS-CoV-2 infection. Study-wide results and caveats: Using VDJdb, the matching emphasized anti-spike CD8 responses while missing private and CD4 specificities.

About this clonotype: Its antigen is unknown.

The TCR library protocol attached unique molecular identifiers to the individual cDNA molecules. TCRdb itself ran the 5' RACE reads through MiXCR, one entry per CDR3 protein. Altogether 70,000 to 85,000 distinct CDR3 sequences are present, about an eighth being singletons, with the ten largest covering approximately 2.5%. Germline V gene sequence: CDR1 DFQATT, CDR2 SNEGSKA (reference sequence). Germline trimming cut 5 bases from V and 2 bases from J; bases unmatched to any gene: 4. CDR3 length: 14 amino acids. The receptor comes from an adult who was a healthcare worker with PCR-confirmed SARS-CoV-2 infection or an uninfected control (not recorded which). Input material: whole blood. The chain combines TRBV20-1 with TRBJ1-2, with 11 bases matching TRBD1. As DNA, the CDR3 is TGCAGTGCTTCCCGGACAGGGGGCAACTATGGCTACACCTTC. Translated: CSASRTGGNYGYTF.